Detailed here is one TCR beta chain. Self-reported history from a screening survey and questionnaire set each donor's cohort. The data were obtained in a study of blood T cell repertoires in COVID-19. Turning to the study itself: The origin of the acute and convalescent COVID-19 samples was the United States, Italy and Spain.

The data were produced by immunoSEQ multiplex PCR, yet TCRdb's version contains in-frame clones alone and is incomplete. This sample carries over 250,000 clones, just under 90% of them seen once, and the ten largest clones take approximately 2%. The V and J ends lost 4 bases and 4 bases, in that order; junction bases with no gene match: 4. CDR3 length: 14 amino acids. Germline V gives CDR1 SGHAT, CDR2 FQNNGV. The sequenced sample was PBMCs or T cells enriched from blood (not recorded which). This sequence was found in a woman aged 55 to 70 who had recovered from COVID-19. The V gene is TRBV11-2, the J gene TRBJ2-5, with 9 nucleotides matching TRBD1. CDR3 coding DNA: TGTGCCAGCAGCTGGGACAGGGTCAGAGAGACCCAGTACTTC. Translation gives CASSWDRVRETQYF.